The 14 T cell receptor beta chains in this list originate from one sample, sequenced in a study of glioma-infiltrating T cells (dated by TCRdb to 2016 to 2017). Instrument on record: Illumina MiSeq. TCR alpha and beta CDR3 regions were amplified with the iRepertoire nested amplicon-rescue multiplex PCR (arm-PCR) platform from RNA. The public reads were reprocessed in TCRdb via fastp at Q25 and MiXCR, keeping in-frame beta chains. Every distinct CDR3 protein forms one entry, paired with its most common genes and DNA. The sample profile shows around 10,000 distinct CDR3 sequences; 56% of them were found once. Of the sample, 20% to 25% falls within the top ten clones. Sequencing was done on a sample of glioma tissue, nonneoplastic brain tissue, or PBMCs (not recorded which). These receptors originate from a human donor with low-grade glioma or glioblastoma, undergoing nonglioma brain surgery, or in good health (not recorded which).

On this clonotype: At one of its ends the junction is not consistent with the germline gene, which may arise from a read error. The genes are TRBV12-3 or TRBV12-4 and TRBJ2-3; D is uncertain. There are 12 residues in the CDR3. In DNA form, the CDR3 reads TGTGCCAGCAGTTTCGAAACAGATAGGCAGTATTTC. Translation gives CASSFETDRQYF.

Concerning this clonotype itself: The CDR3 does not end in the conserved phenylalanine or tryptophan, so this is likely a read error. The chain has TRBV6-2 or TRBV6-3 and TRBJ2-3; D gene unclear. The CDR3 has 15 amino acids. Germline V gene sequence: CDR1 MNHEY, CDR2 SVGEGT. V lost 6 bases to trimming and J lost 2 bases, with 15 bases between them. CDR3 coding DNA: TGTGCCAGCAGCGAGCGTGGCACATACACAGATACGCAGTATCTT. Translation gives CASSERGTYTDTQYL.

The DNA for the CDR3 is TGTGCCAGCAGTTTAGGGACAGGGGTCTATGGCCGCACCTTC. It translates to CASSLGTGVYGRTF. The V and J genes are TRBV27 and TRBJ1-2; TRBD1 matches 10 bases. The CDR3 runs 14 residues. Germline CDR1 and CDR2: MNHEY and SMNVEV (reference sequence). Losses at the gene ends were 2 bases for V and 13 bases for J; bases not matched to a gene: 10.

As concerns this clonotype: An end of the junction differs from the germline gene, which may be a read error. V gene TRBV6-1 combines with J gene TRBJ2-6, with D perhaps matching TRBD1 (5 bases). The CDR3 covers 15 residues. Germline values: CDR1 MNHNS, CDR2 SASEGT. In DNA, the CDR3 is TGTGCGAGCAGTGAAGACCACTATGGGGCCAACGTCCTGGCTTTC. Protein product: CASSEDHYGANVLAF.

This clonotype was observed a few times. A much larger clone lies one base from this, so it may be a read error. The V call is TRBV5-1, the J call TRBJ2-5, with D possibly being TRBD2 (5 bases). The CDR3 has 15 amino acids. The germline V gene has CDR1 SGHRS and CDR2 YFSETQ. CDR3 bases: TGCGCCAGCAGCTTGGGGCCGGGAACTCAAGAGACCAAGTACTTC. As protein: CASSLGPGTQETKYF.

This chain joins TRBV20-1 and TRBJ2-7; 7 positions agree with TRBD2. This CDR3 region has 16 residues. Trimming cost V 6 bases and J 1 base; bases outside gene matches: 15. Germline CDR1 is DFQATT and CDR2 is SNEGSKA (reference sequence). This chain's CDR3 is CSAHGLEATRSYEQYF. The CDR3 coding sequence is TGCAGTGCCCATGGACTAGAGGCGACGAGATCCTACGAGCAGTACTTC.

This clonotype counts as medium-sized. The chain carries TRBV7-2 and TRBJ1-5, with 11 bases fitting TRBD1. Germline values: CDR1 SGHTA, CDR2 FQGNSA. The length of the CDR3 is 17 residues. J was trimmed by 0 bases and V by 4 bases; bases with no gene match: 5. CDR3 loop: CASSSDRGPYSNQPQHF. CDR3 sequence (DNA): TGTGCCAGCAGCTCGGACAGGGGGCCCTATAGCAATCAGCCCCAGCATTTT.

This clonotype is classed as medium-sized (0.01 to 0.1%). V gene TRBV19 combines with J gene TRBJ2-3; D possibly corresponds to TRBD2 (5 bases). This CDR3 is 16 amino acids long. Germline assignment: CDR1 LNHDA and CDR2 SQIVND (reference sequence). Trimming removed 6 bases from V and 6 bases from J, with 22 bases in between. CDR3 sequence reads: CASSTGPLGKADTQYF. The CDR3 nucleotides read TGTGCCAGTAGCACCGGGCCACTCGGGAAGGCCGATACGCAGTATTTT.

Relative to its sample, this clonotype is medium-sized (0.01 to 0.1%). CDR3 bases: TGTGCCAGCAGCTTAACCCCCAGTGAGACCCAGTACTTC. Its translation: CASSLTPSETQYF. This chain joins TRBV7-2 and TRBJ2-5; D is uncertain. Per the germline V gene, CDR1 is SGHTA and CDR2 is FQGNSA. V was shortened by 2 bases and J by 5 bases, with 9 bases between the two germline ends. The CDR3 runs to 13 residues. The full variable domain, with the rest looked up from reference TRBV7-2 and TRBJ2-5, is GAGVSQSPSNKVTEKGKDVELRCDPISGHTALYWYRQSLGQGLEFLIYFQGNSAPDKSGLPSDRFSAERTGGSVSTLTIQRTQQEDSAVYLCASSLTPSETQYFGPGTRLLVL.

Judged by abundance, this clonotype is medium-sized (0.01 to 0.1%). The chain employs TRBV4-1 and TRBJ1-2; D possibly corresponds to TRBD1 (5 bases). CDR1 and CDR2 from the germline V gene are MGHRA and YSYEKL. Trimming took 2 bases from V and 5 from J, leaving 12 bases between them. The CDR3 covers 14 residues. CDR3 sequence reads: CASSQPGGGYGYTF. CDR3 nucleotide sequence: TGCGCCAGCAGCCAACCCGGGGGGGGTTATGGCTACACCTTC.

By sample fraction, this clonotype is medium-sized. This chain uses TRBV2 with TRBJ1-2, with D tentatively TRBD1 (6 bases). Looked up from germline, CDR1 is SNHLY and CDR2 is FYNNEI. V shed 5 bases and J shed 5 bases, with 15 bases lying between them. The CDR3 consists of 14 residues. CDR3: CASSQQQGVYGYTF. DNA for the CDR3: TGTGCCAGCAGTCAACAACAGGGAGTATATGGCTACACCTTC.

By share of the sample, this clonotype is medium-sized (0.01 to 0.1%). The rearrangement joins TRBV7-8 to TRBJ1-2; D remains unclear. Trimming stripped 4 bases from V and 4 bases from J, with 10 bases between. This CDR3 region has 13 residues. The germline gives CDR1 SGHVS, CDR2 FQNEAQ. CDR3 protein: CASSSGFTYGYTF. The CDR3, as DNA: TGTGCCAGCAGCTCCGGTTTTACCTATGGCTACACCTTC.

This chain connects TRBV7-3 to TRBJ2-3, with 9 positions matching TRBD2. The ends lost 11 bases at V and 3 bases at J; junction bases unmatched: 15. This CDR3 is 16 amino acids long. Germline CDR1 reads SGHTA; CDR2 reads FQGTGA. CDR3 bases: TGTGCCCTCAGCTTATTCGGCGGGAGGGAGACAGATACGCAGTATTTT. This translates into CALSLFGGRETDTQYF.

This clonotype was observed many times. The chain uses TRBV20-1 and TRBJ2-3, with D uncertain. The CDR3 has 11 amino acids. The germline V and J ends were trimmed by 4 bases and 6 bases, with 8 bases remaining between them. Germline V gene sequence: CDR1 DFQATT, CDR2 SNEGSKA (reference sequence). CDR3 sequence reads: CSAIRVDTQYF. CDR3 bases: TGCAGTGCTATACGAGTCGATACGCAGTATTTT.